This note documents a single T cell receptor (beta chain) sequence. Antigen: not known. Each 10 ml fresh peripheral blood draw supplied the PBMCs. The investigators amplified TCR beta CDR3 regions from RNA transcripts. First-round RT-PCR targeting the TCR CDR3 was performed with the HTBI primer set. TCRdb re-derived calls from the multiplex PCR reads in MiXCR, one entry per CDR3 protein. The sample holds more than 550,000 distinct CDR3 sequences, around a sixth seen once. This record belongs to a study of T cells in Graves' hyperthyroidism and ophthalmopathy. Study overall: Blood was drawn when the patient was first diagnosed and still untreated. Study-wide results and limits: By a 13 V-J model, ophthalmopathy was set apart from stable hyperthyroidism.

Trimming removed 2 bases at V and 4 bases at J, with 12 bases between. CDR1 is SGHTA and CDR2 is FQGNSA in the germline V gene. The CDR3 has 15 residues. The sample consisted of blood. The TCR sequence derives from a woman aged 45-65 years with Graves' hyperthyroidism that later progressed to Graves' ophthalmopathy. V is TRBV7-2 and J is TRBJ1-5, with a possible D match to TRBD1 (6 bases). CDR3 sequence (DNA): TGTGCCAGCAGCTTACAAGGACAGCGTAATCAGCCCCAGCATTTT. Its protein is CASSLQGQRNQPQHF.